This T cell receptor beta chain is drawn from a study of blood T cell repertoires in COVID-19. The overall study: T cells, B-cell-depleted T cells, or PBMCs supplied cDNA or gDNA.

The CDR3 spans 16 residues. V gave up 5 bases and J gave up 5 bases, with 19 bases separating them. Germline V lookup: CDR1 MDHEN, CDR2 SYDVKM. As handled by the study authors: Reference gene primer amplification gave nucleated cell count estimates. TCRdb's table, derived via immunoSEQ multiplex PCR, lists solely in-frame clones and lacks some. Clonal size and the V and J genes are those of that table, whereas D and trimming came from the DNA. Of around 94,000 clones in the sample, about 91% are singletons; the top ten hold 4.2%. This sequence joins TRBV28 and TRBJ2-1, with D perhaps TRBD1 (7 bases). Sequences were obtained from peripheral blood. The receptor's source is a man younger than 35 with acute or convalescent COVID-19. The CDR3 loop reads CASSGLWDSTNNEQFF. As DNA, the CDR3 is TGTGCCAGCAGTGGACTATGGGACAGCACCAACAATGAGCAGTTCTTC.